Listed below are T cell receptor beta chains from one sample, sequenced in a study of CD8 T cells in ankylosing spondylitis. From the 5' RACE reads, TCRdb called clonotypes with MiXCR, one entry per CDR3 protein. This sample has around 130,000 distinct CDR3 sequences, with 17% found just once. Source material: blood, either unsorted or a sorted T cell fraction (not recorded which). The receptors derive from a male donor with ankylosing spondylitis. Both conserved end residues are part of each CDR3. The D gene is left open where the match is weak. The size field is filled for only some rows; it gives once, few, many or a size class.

cdr3_nt: TGCGCCAGCAGCGGGACCGAAAACTATGGCTACACCTTC
cdr3_aa: CASSGTENYGYTF
v_call: TRBV5-1
clone_size: -
j_call: TRBJ1-2
d_call: -

cdr3_nt: TGTGCCAGGGGCCCGGGGTGGGGCTCTGGGGCCAACGTCCTGACTTTC
cdr3_aa: CARGPGWGSGANVLTF
v_call: TRBV2
clone_size: few
j_call: TRBJ2-6
d_call: -

cdr3_nt: TGCAGTGCCCAACCATCGTCGGCTGAAGCTTTCTTT
cdr3_aa: CSAQPSSAEAFF
v_call: TRBV20-1
clone_size: -
j_call: TRBJ1-1
d_call: -

cdr3_nt: TGTGCCAGCAGTTACGGACAGGGAGAAGCTTTCTTT
cdr3_aa: CASSYGQGEAFF
v_call: TRBV27
clone_size: -
j_call: TRBJ1-1
d_call: TRBD1

cdr3_nt: TGTGCCAGCAGCCAAACCCCTAGCGGTCGATCCTACGAGCAGTACTTC
cdr3_aa: CASSQTPSGRSYEQYF
v_call: TRBV3-1
clone_size: -
j_call: TRBJ2-7
d_call: TRBD2

cdr3_nt: TGCGCCAGCAGCTTGGAAAACCGGGGCACCGGGGAGCTGTTTTTT
cdr3_aa: CASSLENRGTGELFF
v_call: TRBV5-1
clone_size: few
j_call: TRBJ2-2
d_call: -

cdr3_nt: TGTGCCAGCAGCGTAGCGGCTAGCGGCTCCTACGAGCAGTACTTC
cdr3_aa: CASSVAASGSYEQYF
v_call: TRBV9
clone_size: few
j_call: TRBJ2-7
d_call: TRBD2

cdr3_nt: TGCAGCGTTGAAGAGAGGCTAGCGGGAGAGTCCTACGAGCAGTACTTC
cdr3_aa: CSVEERLAGESYEQYF
v_call: TRBV29-1
clone_size: many
j_call: TRBJ2-7
d_call: TRBD2

cdr3_nt: TGTGCCAGCAGGGAACCCTCCTACAATGAGCAGTTCTTC
cdr3_aa: CASREPSYNEQFF
v_call: TRBV2
clone_size: -
j_call: TRBJ2-1
d_call: -

cdr3_nt: TGCGCCAGCAGCGAGACAGGGGGATTAGAGGCAGATACGCAGTATTTT
cdr3_aa: CASSETGGLEADTQYF
v_call: TRBV10-1
clone_size: few
j_call: TRBJ2-3
d_call: TRBD1

cdr3_nt: TGTGCCAGCAGCTCTCCAGTCGGCTACGGCGGGAATGAGCAGTTCTTC
cdr3_aa: CASSSPVGYGGNEQFF
v_call: TRBV7-9
clone_size: -
j_call: TRBJ2-1
d_call: -

cdr3_nt: TGTGCCAGCAGTCCGCCCGGGGGAGCGCCCCCCTTTCAGTACTTC
cdr3_aa: CASSPPGGAPPFQYF
v_call: TRBV6-1
clone_size: few
j_call: TRBJ2-4
d_call: -

cdr3_nt: TGTGCCAGCAGCCACAAGAACACTGAAGCTTTCTTT
cdr3_aa: CASSHKNTEAFF
v_call: TRBV7-9
clone_size: -
j_call: TRBJ1-1
d_call: -

cdr3_nt: TGTGCCACCGGAAGGCGGGGGGGTGGCAATGAGCAGTTCTTC
cdr3_aa: CATGRRGGGNEQFF
v_call: TRBV7-2
clone_size: few
j_call: TRBJ2-1
d_call: TRBD2

cdr3_nt: TGTGCCAGCAGGCCGCTGACAGGAGGGGCTGAAGCTTTCTTT
cdr3_aa: CASRPLTGGAEAFF
v_call: TRBV12-3/TRBV12-4
clone_size: -
j_call: TRBJ1-1
d_call: -

cdr3_nt: TGTGCCAGCAGCCCCCGGGACGGATCCTACGAGCAGTACTTC
cdr3_aa: CASSPRDGSYEQYF
v_call: TRBV7-2
clone_size: -
j_call: TRBJ2-7
d_call: -

cdr3_nt: TGTGCCAGCAGCCCCAGCCGGACAAGGGAGACCCAGTACTTC
cdr3_aa: CASSPSRTRETQYF
v_call: TRBV27
clone_size: -
j_call: TRBJ2-5
d_call: -

cdr3_nt: TGTGCCAGCAGTTTCCCGGGAGAAGAGACCCAGTACTTC
cdr3_aa: CASSFPGEETQYF
v_call: TRBV28
clone_size: -
j_call: TRBJ2-5
d_call: -

cdr3_nt: TGTGCCAGCAGGGCAGGACACTCCTACGAGCAGTACTTC
cdr3_aa: CASRAGHSYEQYF
v_call: TRBV11-2
clone_size: few
j_call: TRBJ2-7
d_call: -

cdr3_nt: TGTGCCAGCAGCCCCTGGCAAACGCCCTACAATGAGCAGTTCTTC
cdr3_aa: CASSPWQTPYNEQFF
v_call: TRBV11-3
clone_size: many
j_call: TRBJ2-1
d_call: -

cdr3_nt: TGTGCCAGCAGCTTAAAGCTCTCCCAAAACTACGAGCAGTACTTC
cdr3_aa: CASSLKLSQNYEQYF
v_call: TRBV7-2
clone_size: -
j_call: TRBJ2-7
d_call: -

cdr3_nt: TGTGCCAGCAGCAGTCCTTACAGGGGGTATGGCTACACCTTC
cdr3_aa: CASSSPYRGYGYTF
v_call: TRBV25-1
clone_size: few
j_call: TRBJ1-2
d_call: TRBD1

cdr3_nt: TGCGCCAGCAGCTTAGCGGAGAGCTCCTACAATGAGCAGTTCTTC
cdr3_aa: CASSLAESSYNEQFF
v_call: TRBV5-1
clone_size: few
j_call: TRBJ2-1
d_call: -

cdr3_nt: TGTGCCAGCAGCGCTACAGAGATGAACACTGAAGCTTTCTTT
cdr3_aa: CASSATEMNTEAFF
v_call: TRBV9
clone_size: -
j_call: TRBJ1-1
d_call: -

cdr3_nt: TGTGCCAGCTCGCAGGGCGCCATTTGGGGCTACACCTTC
cdr3_aa: CASSQGAIWGYTF
v_call: TRBV27
clone_size: -
j_call: TRBJ1-2
d_call: -

cdr3_nt: TGTGCCAGCAGGGTGGACAGGGGGAACACTGAAGCTTTCTTT
cdr3_aa: CASRVDRGNTEAFF
v_call: TRBV2
clone_size: -
j_call: TRBJ1-1
d_call: TRBD1

cdr3_nt: TGTGCCAGCAGCACGGGACAGTCCCCTGACAATGAGCAGTTCTTC
cdr3_aa: CASSTGQSPDNEQFF
v_call: TRBV13
clone_size: few
j_call: TRBJ2-1
d_call: TRBD1

cdr3_nt: TGCGCCAGCAGCCAAGAAGTGGGCAGGTTCTACGAGCAGTACTTC
cdr3_aa: CASSQEVGRFYEQYF
v_call: TRBV4-3
clone_size: few
j_call: TRBJ2-7
d_call: -

cdr3_nt: TGTGCCAGCACGCGGGGACTGAACTATGGCTACACCTTC
cdr3_aa: CASTRGLNYGYTF
v_call: TRBV27
clone_size: -
j_call: TRBJ1-2
d_call: -

cdr3_nt: TGTGCCAGCAGTCGAACTTCAGGGGCTAATGAAAAACTGTTTTTT
cdr3_aa: CASSRTSGANEKLFF
v_call: TRBV27
clone_size: few
j_call: TRBJ1-4
d_call: -

cdr3_nt: TGTGCCAGCAGTTATTACCGGGAGCTTGAATACGAGCAGTACTTC
cdr3_aa: CASSYYRELEYEQYF
v_call: TRBV6-2/TRBV6-3
clone_size: many
j_call: TRBJ2-7
d_call: -

cdr3_nt: TGTGCCAGCAGCTTAGAGTTCTCGGGACTAGCGGGAGCCCCGAGGGGTAATGAGCAGTTCTTC
cdr3_aa: CASSLEFSGLAGAPRGNEQFF
v_call: TRBV11-2
clone_size: few
j_call: TRBJ2-1
d_call: TRBD2

cdr3_nt: TGTGCCAGCAGCCCAGCAGTGGATGAGCAGTTCTTC
cdr3_aa: CASSPAVDEQFF
v_call: TRBV7-9
clone_size: few
j_call: TRBJ2-1
d_call: -

cdr3_nt: TGTGCCAGCAGTTATTACCCTTGGGGGGGGGCCAACGTCCTGACTTTC
cdr3_aa: CASSYYPWGGANVLTF
v_call: TRBV12-3/TRBV12-4
clone_size: -
j_call: TRBJ2-6
d_call: -

cdr3_nt: TGTGCCAGCAGTTTGGGAGGGTTCCAAGAGACCCAGTACTTC
cdr3_aa: CASSLGGFQETQYF
v_call: TRBV12-3/TRBV12-4
clone_size: -
j_call: TRBJ2-5
d_call: TRBD2

cdr3_nt: TGTGCCAGCAGCGCTACCCCTGAAGCTTTCTTT
cdr3_aa: CASSATPEAFF
v_call: TRBV11-1
clone_size: few
j_call: TRBJ1-1
d_call: -

cdr3_nt: TGTGCCACCAGCAGACTCGCCACAGCGCGAAAAAGGCTCTACAATGAGCAGTTCTTC
cdr3_aa: CATSRLATARKRLYNEQFF
v_call: TRBV15
clone_size: few
j_call: TRBJ2-1
d_call: -

cdr3_nt: TGTGCCAGCAGCCCGATGGTGACCACGAACGCAGATACGCAGTATTTT
cdr3_aa: CASSPMVTTNADTQYF
v_call: TRBV7-9
clone_size: -
j_call: TRBJ2-3
d_call: -

cdr3_nt: TGCAGCGTTGAAGGGACGGGGGACATCAATGAGCAGTTCTTC
cdr3_aa: CSVEGTGDINEQFF
v_call: TRBV29-1
clone_size: many
j_call: TRBJ2-1
d_call: -

cdr3_nt: TGCGCCAGCACGCCCAAAGGATCGGGAAACTATGGCTACACCTTC
cdr3_aa: CASTPKGSGNYGYTF
v_call: TRBV5-1
clone_size: -
j_call: TRBJ1-2
d_call: -

cdr3_nt: TGTGCCAGCAGCGCAAGAGGATCTTGGGCGAACACCGGGGAGCTGTTTTTT
cdr3_aa: CASSARGSWANTGELFF
v_call: TRBV7-9
clone_size: few
j_call: TRBJ2-2
d_call: -

cdr3_nt: TGTGCCAGCGGTCAAGGGAGGAATTCCCACGAGCAGTACTTC
cdr3_aa: CASGQGRNSHEQYF
v_call: TRBV25-1
clone_size: few
j_call: TRBJ2-7
d_call: -

cdr3_nt: TGTGCCAGCAGTGAATACGGCGGGAGGGCCGTAACCTTCACAGATACGCAGTATTTT
cdr3_aa: CASSEYGGRAVTFTDTQYF
v_call: TRBV6-1
clone_size: few
j_call: TRBJ2-3
d_call: TRBD2

cdr3_nt: TGTGCCAGCAGTTACTCGGGCAGGGACTACGAGCAGTACTTC
cdr3_aa: CASSYSGRDYEQYF
v_call: TRBV6-5
clone_size: -
j_call: TRBJ2-7
d_call: -

cdr3_nt: TGTGCCAGCAGTTCCCCGGGGGATCAGCCCCAGCATTTT
cdr3_aa: CASSSPGDQPQHF
v_call: TRBV12-3/TRBV12-4
clone_size: many
j_call: TRBJ1-5
d_call: -

cdr3_nt: TGCGCCAGCAGCTTGGCCAAGGGACTAGACTACAATGAGCAGTTCTTC
cdr3_aa: CASSLAKGLDYNEQFF
v_call: TRBV5-1
clone_size: many
j_call: TRBJ2-1
d_call: TRBD2

cdr3_nt: TGCAGCGTTCATACGGGAGGATTCTACAATGAGCAGTTCTTC
cdr3_aa: CSVHTGGFYNEQFF
v_call: TRBV29-1
clone_size: -
j_call: TRBJ2-1
d_call: TRBD2

cdr3_nt: TGTGCCAGCAGTCCTCTCGCGGGGGGCTACGAGCAGTACTTC
cdr3_aa: CASSPLAGGYEQYF
v_call: TRBV7-8
clone_size: -
j_call: TRBJ2-7
d_call: TRBD2

cdr3_nt: TGTGCCAGCAGCACCGAAGGACAGGGGGCTTTCTTT
cdr3_aa: CASSTEGQGAFF
v_call: TRBV7-9
clone_size: few
j_call: TRBJ1-1
d_call: TRBD1

cdr3_nt: TGTGCCAGCAGAACCCAGGACGGCTACGAGCAGTACTTC
cdr3_aa: CASRTQDGYEQYF
v_call: TRBV12-3/TRBV12-4
clone_size: -
j_call: TRBJ2-7
d_call: -

cdr3_nt: TGTGCCAGCAGCGCCGGCGAGGGTGCAGGAAACACCATATATTTT
cdr3_aa: CASSAGEGAGNTIYF
v_call: TRBV9
clone_size: few
j_call: TRBJ1-3
d_call: -

cdr3_nt: TGCAGCGGGGGAGGGAGCTCCTACAATGAGCAGTTCTTC
cdr3_aa: CSGGGSSYNEQFF
v_call: TRBV29-1
clone_size: many
j_call: TRBJ2-1
d_call: TRBD2